Listed here are 11 T cell receptor beta chains from one sample, sequenced in a study of identical twins (dated by TCRdb to about 2016). The library was generated by 5' RACE. Sequencing took place on an Illumina HiSeq 2000. Through fastp at Q25 and MiXCR, TCRdb rebuilt clones from the public reads, retaining in-frame beta chains. Rows with a matching CDR3 protein are joined into one entry that keeps the most common DNA and genes. This sample gives about 150,000 distinct CDR3 sequences in total; around 3.5% of them show up just once. Of the sample, approximately 7.7% falls within the top ten clones. Sequencing was performed on memory T cells sorted from blood. The cell subset or site tag for this specimen amounts to: CD45RO+ enriched T cells. These receptors came from a man younger than 35 in good health.

V gene TRBV5-1 combines with J gene TRBJ2-2, with TRBD1 matching 8 bases. This CDR3 region has 15 residues. V was pared by 7 bases and J by 3 bases, with 8 bases of the junction left unmatched. Germline V gene data show CDR1 as SGHRS and CDR2 as YFSETQ. CDR3 loop: CASCIYRGDTGELFF. CDR3 sequence (DNA): TGCGCCAGCTGCATATACAGGGGGGACACCGGGGAGCTGTTTTTT.

This clonotype was found many times. This chain uses TRBV5-1 with TRBJ2-2; 11 bases fit TRBD1. CDR1 and CDR2 from the germline V gene are SGHRS and YFSETQ. This CDR3 has 16 amino acids. J gave up 0 bases and V 4 bases, and 2 bases lay outside the gene matches. CDR3 protein: CASSPGQGANTGELFF. The CDR3 DNA reads TGCGCCAGCAGCCCGGGACAGGGGGCGAACACCGGGGAGCTGTTTTTT.

This clonotype came up many times. V gene TRBV5-1 combines with J gene TRBJ2-3; possible D gene TRBD2, 6 bases. The CDR3 has 15 amino acids. The germline V gene has CDR1 SGHRS and CDR2 YFSETQ. V shed 0 bases and J shed 2 bases, with 10 bases lying between them. The CDR3 DNA is TGCGCCAGCAGCTTGGGGGACTTATCCACAGATACGCAGTATTTT. It is translated as CASSLGDLSTDTQYF.

This clonotype was seen ten or more times. V is TRBV19 and J is TRBJ2-7; no definite D call. The CDR3 sequence is 14 residues long. Germline V gene lookup returns CDR1 LNHDA and CDR2 SQIVND (reference sequence). V gave up 0 bases and J gave up 0 bases, with 6 bases separating them. CDR3 sequence: CASSIDPTSYEQYF. CDR3 DNA sequence: TGTGCCAGTAGTATAGACCCCACCTCCTACGAGCAGTACTTC.

This clonotype was counted between two and nine times. The chain uses TRBV6-5 and TRBJ2-7; 10 positions agree with TRBD2. The germline gives CDR1 MNHEY, CDR2 SVGAGI. This CDR3 contains 15 residues. After removal of 2 bases from V and 0 bases from J, the junction contained 1 base not matched to a gene. The CDR3 is CASSYGLAASYEQYF. CDR3 DNA: TGTGCCAGCAGTTACGGACTAGCGGCCTCCTACGAGCAGTACTTC.

The chain couples TRBV27 to TRBJ2-1, with 9 bases identical to TRBD1. The CDR3 extends over 16 amino acids. Germline-derived CDR1 and CDR2 are MNHEY and SMNVEV (reference sequence). After removal of 5 bases from V and 3 bases from J, the junction contained 8 bases not matched to a gene. CDR3 sequence reads: CASSLLGQGRYNEQFF. The CDR3 DNA is TGTGCCAGCAGTCTCCTCGGACAGGGGCGCTACAATGAGCAGTTCTTC.

This clonotype appeared a few times. The chain employs TRBV5-3 and TRBJ2-7; D assignment may be TRBD1 or TRBD2 (5 bases each). TRBV5-3 is known as an ORF, though its function is uncertain. The CDR3 runs to 17 residues. V lost 4 bases, J lost 2 bases, and 22 bases lay in between. This chain's CDR3 is CARSQRDGLAKTYEQYF. The CDR3 region has the DNA TGTGCCAGAAGCCAACGGGACGGTCTGGCAAAGACCTACGAGCAGTACTTC.

This clonotype occurred many times. The chain couples TRBV4-1 to TRBJ1-1; D ambiguous. Germline CDR1 reads MGHRA; CDR2 reads YSYEKL. Between the trimmed V and J ends, which lost 5 bases and 4 bases, there was a span of 11 bases. The CDR3 extends over 13 amino acids. The CDR3, as DNA: TGCGCCAGCAGCATAATTAGAACCACTGAAGCTTTCTTT. Translated: CASSIIRTTEAFF.

In this sample, this clonotype turned up many times. J is TRBJ2-1 and V is TRBV7-2; 10 bases map to TRBD2. Germline V gives CDR1 SGHTA, CDR2 FQGNSA. J lost 13 bases, V lost 6 bases, and 9 bases had no gene match. CDR3 length equals 13 residues. In DNA form, the CDR3 reads TGTGCCAGCAGACAGGGACTAGCGACTGAACAGTTCTTC. This codes for CASRQGLATEQFF.

Many counts were recorded for this clonotype. The chain couples TRBV7-2 to TRBJ2-1; 10 nucleotides align to TRBD2. This CDR3 is built from 16 residues. CDR1 and CDR2 from the germline V gene are SGHTA and FQGNSA. V trimming: 7 bases; J trimming: 5 bases; junction bases outside the gene matches: 11. The CDR3 is CASTRTLAGVDNEQFF. The CDR3, as DNA: TGTGCCAGCACCCGAACTCTAGCGGGAGTAGACAATGAGCAGTTCTTC.

This clonotype was picked up many times. The chain combines TRBV4-3 with TRBJ1-5, with TRBD1 identical over 7 bases. The junction had 6 bases not matched to a gene; V was cut back by 1 base and J by 6 bases. Germline CDR1 and CDR2: LGHNA and YSLEER. This CDR3 contains 15 residues. CDR3 sequence: CASSQVRQGRQPQHF. The CDR3 DNA follows: TGCGCCAGCAGCCAAGTACGACAGGGCCGTCAGCCCCAGCATTTT.